Listed below are T cell receptor beta chains from one sample, sequenced in a study of PD-L1 blockade in urothelial cancer. Profiling relied on immunoSEQ multiplex PCR, and the TCRdb table lists in-frame clones only, not all of them. The sample has 35,000 to 55,000 clones; approximately 80% are singletons. The source was PBMCs, collected around atezolizumab (anti-PD-L1) treatment. The source is a man between 65 and 85 years old with urothelial cancer. Each CDR3 is given with its conserved first and last residue.

>TRBJ2-7|TRBV5-1
CASSLGLTTYEQYF
>TRBJ2-7|TRBV4-3
CASSQAGAGVSYEQYF
>TRBJ1-5|TRBV7-2
CASSLLFEGTGNQPQHF
>TRBJ1-1|TRBV11-3
CASSPPGQGNTEAFF
>TRBJ2-2|TRBV2
CASSGGTSTGELFF
>TRBJ2-5|TRBV18
CASSPLDRGEATQYF
>TRBJ2-1|TRBV6-6
CASRVAVAGVYNEQFF
>TRBJ2-7|TRBV28
CASSSSSGLNYEQYF
>TRBJ2-7|TRBV7-9
CASSHGTSGLYSYEQYF
>TRBJ1-1|TRBV7-2
CASGRLGPNTEAFF
>TRBJ2-3|TRBV10-3
CAISPQGEGTDTQYF
>TRBJ2-1|TRBV5-1
CASSLVITGGNEQFF
>TRBJ2-7|TRBV5-4
CASSFDSSGEQYF
>TRBJ1-5|TRBV6-1
CASKLGQGAFQPQHF
>TRBJ2-2|TRBV4-1
CASSPRLAGGPGGTGELFF
>TRBJ2-6|TRBV7-3
CASSASGSGANVLTF
>TRBJ1-5|TRBV30
CALESTGGQPQHF
>TRBJ2-2|TRBV19
CASQGAVKTGELFF
>TRBJ2-5|TRBV2
CASSVQGVRQETQYF
>TRBJ1-2|TRBV6-6
CASRNRGIYGYTF
>TRBJ2-7|TRBV4-3
CASSQVVREAGNEQYF
>TRBJ2-5|TRBV29-1
CSAGGQGAGETQYF
>TRBJ1-5|TRBV7-9
CASSEDRFNQPQHF
>TRBJ2-7|TRBV7-8
CASSLGTSGIRQWEQYF
>TRBJ2-1|TRBV7-8
CASSLGQNNEQFF
>TRBJ1-1|TRBV30
CAWDRGSTEAFF
>TRBJ2-5|TRBV28
CASSFKTAGETQYF
>TRBJ1-2|TRBV9
CASSVGLFASGYTF
>TRBJ2-1|TRBV19
CASSIDKAQFF
>TRBJ1-5|TRBV19
CASAGDRRQPQHF
>TRBJ1-2|TRBV10-3
CAISARQGWYGYTF
>TRBJ2-3|TRBV7-8
CASSLREGMSTDTQYF
>TRBJ1-4|TRBV4-3
CASSLLPTETNEKLFF
>TRBJ1-2|TRBV4-3
CASSQNRVAHGYTF
>TRBJ2-2|TRBV29-1
CSVAGQTGELFF
>TRBJ2-1|TRBV9
CASSGSESYNEQFF
>TRBJ2-1|TRBV19
CASRSGTSFGNEQFF
>TRBJ2-7|TRBV19
CASSTRQGPNEQYF
>TRBJ1-2|TRBV5-1
CASSLDSNWNYGYTF
>TRBJ2-1|TRBV6-1
CASSRQELYNEQFF
>TRBJ1-2|TRBV27
CASSLTGGAYGYTF
>TRBJ1-1|TRBV19
CASMGLRGEAFF
>TRBJ2-3|TRBV28
CASSFQRDTQYF
>TRBJ2-7|TRBV6-5
CASSPLPSGSYEQYF
>TRBJ2-1|TRBV4-3
CASSRDRAANNNEQFF
>TRBJ2-3|TRBV9
CASSVATSGKNGDTQYF
>TRBJ1-1|TRBV27
CASSSLKGARGTEAFF
>TRBJ2-3|TRBV6-5
CASSFLGGRALDTQYF
>TRBJ2-1|TRBV7-9
CASRDRDREYHDNNEQFF
>TRBJ1-4|TRBV19
CASSTDSANEKLFF
>TRBJ1-5|TRBV19
CASRTQGSQPQHF
>TRBJ1-2|TRBV12-2
CASRLGVGWEGWGYTF
>TRBJ2-2|TRBV15
CATSRDLGSGLNGELFF